Listed below are T cell receptor beta chains from one sample, sequenced in a study of blood T cell repertoires in COVID-19. The data were produced by immunoSEQ multiplex PCR, yet TCRdb's version contains in-frame clones alone and is incomplete. In the table there are roughly 130,000 clones, less than 85% of which are singletons. The sequenced sample was peripheral blood. The source is an older woman with acute or convalescent COVID-19. Each CDR3 is given without its conserved first and last residue. The order of the fields is CDR3 length, J gene, clone size, V gene, D gene, CDR3 protein. The D gene is left open where the match is weak. For some rows the clone size is stated as once, few or many, or as a class when expanded; others skip it.

CDR3 length: 13
J gene: TRBJ1-4
clone size: NA
V gene: TRBV5-1
D gene: NA
CDR3 protein: ASSLDGATNEKLF

CDR3 length: 13
J gene: TRBJ1-5
clone size: few
V gene: TRBV30
D gene: NA
CDR3 protein: AWSWQGRGNQPQH

CDR3 length: 13
J gene: TRBJ1-2
clone size: NA
V gene: TRBV7-3
D gene: NA
CDR3 protein: ASSSLQAPVYGYT

CDR3 length: 14
J gene: TRBJ1-6
clone size: NA
V gene: TRBV4-2
D gene: NA
CDR3 protein: ASSQERTGSTSPLH

CDR3 length: 12
J gene: TRBJ1-4
clone size: once
V gene: TRBV30
D gene: NA
CDR3 protein: AWSYGTLGEKLF

CDR3 length: 9
J gene: TRBJ2-5
clone size: NA
V gene: TRBV2
D gene: NA
CDR3 protein: ASSAGETQY

CDR3 length: 15
J gene: TRBJ1-6
clone size: few
V gene: TRBV7-6
D gene: TRBD1
CDR3 protein: ASSQLGQSSYNSPLH

CDR3 length: 13
J gene: TRBJ2-2
clone size: NA
V gene: TRBV11-1
D gene: NA
CDR3 protein: ASSPRIANTGELF

CDR3 length: 11
J gene: TRBJ1-5
clone size: NA
V gene: TRBV29-1
D gene: NA
CDR3 protein: SVGANSNQPQH

CDR3 length: 12
J gene: TRBJ2-7
clone size: NA
V gene: TRBV27
D gene: TRBD1
CDR3 protein: ASSPGQGGYEQY

CDR3 length: 12
J gene: TRBJ1-4
clone size: once
V gene: TRBV27
D gene: NA
CDR3 protein: ASSLRRAGGGLF

CDR3 length: 12
J gene: TRBJ1-1
clone size: NA
V gene: TRBV24-1
D gene: NA
CDR3 protein: ATSETGINTEAF

CDR3 length: 13
J gene: TRBJ2-7
clone size: NA
V gene: TRBV28
D gene: TRBD2
CDR3 protein: ASSPGTSGLYEQY

CDR3 length: 11
J gene: TRBJ1-1
clone size: NA
V gene: TRBV23-1
D gene: NA
CDR3 protein: ASSISRDTEAF

CDR3 length: 14
J gene: TRBJ2-7
clone size: once
V gene: TRBV7-7
D gene: NA
CDR3 protein: ASSPYSGDQTYEQY

CDR3 length: 13
J gene: TRBJ2-5
clone size: NA
V gene: TRBV5-1
D gene: TRBD2
CDR3 protein: ASFRDPSGGETQY

CDR3 length: 12
J gene: TRBJ1-2
clone size: NA
V gene: TRBV2
D gene: NA
CDR3 protein: ASRVSQGLYGYT

CDR3 length: 10
J gene: TRBJ1-1
clone size: NA
V gene: TRBV11-2
D gene: NA
CDR3 protein: ASSPPVPEAF

CDR3 length: 11
J gene: TRBJ1-2
clone size: NA
V gene: TRBV2
D gene: NA
CDR3 protein: ASSRLGGYGYT

CDR3 length: 13
J gene: TRBJ2-1
clone size: NA
V gene: TRBV5-6
D gene: TRBD2
CDR3 protein: ASSFRLAGHNEQF